This T cell receptor beta chain was captured by sequencing in a study of T cell responses to AZD1222 COVID-19 vaccine. Study outcomes and limitations: It should be noted that donors were predominantly white British and more often female, and clonal diversity was possibly underestimated.

This CDR3 comprises 13 residues. Trimming cost V 11 bases and J 3 bases, with 16 bases left between them. Looked up from germline, CDR1 is LGHNT and CDR2 is FRNRAP. To note about this clone: As yet, its antigen is unknown.

Generated by immunoSEQ multiplex PCR, the TCRdb table keeps only in-frame clones and is missing some. The sample lists 100,000 to 150,000 clones; around 86% were seen once. The clonotype was recovered from an adult in good health. This chain connects TRBV12-5 to TRBJ1-1; D might be TRBD1 (5 bases). Sequencing was performed on peripheral blood, taken on day 0 of AZD1222 vaccination. The DNA of the CDR3 is TGTGCTGGATCTGAGGGGATCGACACTGAAGCTTTCTTT. This gives the protein CAGSEGIDTEAFF.